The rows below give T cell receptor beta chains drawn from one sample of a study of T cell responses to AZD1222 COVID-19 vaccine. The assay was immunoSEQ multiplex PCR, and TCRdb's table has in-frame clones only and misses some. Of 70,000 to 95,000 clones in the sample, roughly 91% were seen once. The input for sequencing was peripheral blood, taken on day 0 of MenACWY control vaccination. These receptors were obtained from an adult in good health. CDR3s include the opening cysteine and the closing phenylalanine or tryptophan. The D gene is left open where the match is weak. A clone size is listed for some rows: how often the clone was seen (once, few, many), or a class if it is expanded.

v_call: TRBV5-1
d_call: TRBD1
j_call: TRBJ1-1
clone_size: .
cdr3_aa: CASLKGTGGSGTEAFF
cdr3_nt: TGCGCCAGCCTTAAAGGGACAGGGGGCTCGGGGACTGAAGCTTTCTTT

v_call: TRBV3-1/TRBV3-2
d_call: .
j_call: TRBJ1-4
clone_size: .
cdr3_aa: CASSQDPRERELFF
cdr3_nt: TGTGCCAGCAGCCAAGATCCCCGGGAGCGGGAACTGTTTTTT

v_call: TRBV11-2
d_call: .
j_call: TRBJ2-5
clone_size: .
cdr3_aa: CASSLEPGGTQYF
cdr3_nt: TGTGCCAGCAGCTTAGAGCCAGGAGGAACCCAGTACTTC

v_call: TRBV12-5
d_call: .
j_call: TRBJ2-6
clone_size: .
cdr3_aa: CASGLGGTGANVLTF
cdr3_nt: TGTGCTAGTGGTTTGGGGGGTACCGGGGCCAACGTCCTGACTTTC

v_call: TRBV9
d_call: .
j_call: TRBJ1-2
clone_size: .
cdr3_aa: CASSVTWAANYGYTF
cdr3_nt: TGTGCCAGCAGCGTAACGTGGGCAGCAAACTATGGCTACACCTTC

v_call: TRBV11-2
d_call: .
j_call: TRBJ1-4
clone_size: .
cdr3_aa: CASSLGGRAEKLFF
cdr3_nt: TGTGCCAGCAGCCTCGGGGGACGGGCTGAAAAACTGTTTTTT

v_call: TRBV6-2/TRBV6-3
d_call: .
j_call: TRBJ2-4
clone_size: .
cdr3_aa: CASSSVRLAKNIQYF
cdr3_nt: TGTGCCAGCAGTTCCGTCAGACTAGCCAAAAACATTCAGTACTTC

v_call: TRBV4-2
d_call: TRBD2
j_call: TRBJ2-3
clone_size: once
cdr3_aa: CASSPRAGGDTQYF
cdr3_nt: TGTGCCAGCAGCCCTCGGGCGGGAGGGGATACGCAGTATTTT

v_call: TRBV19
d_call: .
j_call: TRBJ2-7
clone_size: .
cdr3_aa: CASSPLENRLTRHEQYF
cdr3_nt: TGTGCCAGTAGTCCCCTGGAGAATCGGCTGACCAGACACGAGCAGTACTTC

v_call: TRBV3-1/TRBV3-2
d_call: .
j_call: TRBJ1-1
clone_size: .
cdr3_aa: CASSLRGGNTEAFF
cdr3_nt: TGTGCCAGCAGCCTCCGAGGGGGAAACACTGAAGCTTTCTTT

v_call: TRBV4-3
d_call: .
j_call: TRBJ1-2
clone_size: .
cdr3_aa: CASSQEGREGHGYTF
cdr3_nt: TGCGCCAGCAGCCAAGAGGGCAGGGAAGGCCATGGCTACACCTTC

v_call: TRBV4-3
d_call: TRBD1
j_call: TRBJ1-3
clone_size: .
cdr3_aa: CASSHVRQGKPISSGNTIYF
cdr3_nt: TGCGCCAGCAGCCACGTAAGACAGGGGAAACCCATCAGCTCTGGAAACACCATATATTTT

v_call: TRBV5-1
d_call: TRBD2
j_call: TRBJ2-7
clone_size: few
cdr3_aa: CASSLEAGGSYEQYF
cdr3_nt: TGCGCCAGCAGCTTGGAAGCGGGAGGGAGCTACGAGCAGTACTTC

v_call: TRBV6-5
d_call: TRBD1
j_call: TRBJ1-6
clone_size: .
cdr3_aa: CASRETGGASPLHF
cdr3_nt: TGTGCCAGCAGGGAGACAGGGGGGGCTTCACCCCTCCACTTT

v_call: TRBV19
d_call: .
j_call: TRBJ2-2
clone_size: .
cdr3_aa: CASSIERAGELFF
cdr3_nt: TGTGCCAGTAGTATAGAGAGAGCCGGGGAGCTGTTTTTT

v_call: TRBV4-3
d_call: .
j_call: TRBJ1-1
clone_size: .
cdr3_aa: CASSQGGRNTEAFF
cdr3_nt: TGCGCCAGCAGCCAAGGGGGGAGAAACACTGAAGCTTTCTTT

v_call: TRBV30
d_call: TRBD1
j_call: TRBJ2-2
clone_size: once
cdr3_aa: CAGTGTGGTGELFF
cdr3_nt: TGTGCCGGCACTGGGACAGGGGGAACCGGGGAGCTGTTTTTT

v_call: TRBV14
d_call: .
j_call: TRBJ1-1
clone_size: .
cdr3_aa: CASSQDGGGAFF
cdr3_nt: TGTGCCAGCAGCCAAGACGGAGGAGGGGCTTTCTTT

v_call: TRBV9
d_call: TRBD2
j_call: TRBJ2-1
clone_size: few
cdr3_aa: CASSASTSGGAGEQFF
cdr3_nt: TGTGCCAGCAGCGCATCGACTAGCGGGGGGGCAGGTGAGCAGTTCTTC

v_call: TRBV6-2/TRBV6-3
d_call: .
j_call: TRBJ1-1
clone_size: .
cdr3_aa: CASSYSGRANTEAFF
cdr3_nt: TGTGCCAGCAGTTACTCGGGCAGGGCGAACACTGAAGCTTTCTTT

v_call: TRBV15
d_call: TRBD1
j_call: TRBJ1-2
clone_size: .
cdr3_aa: CATSRDAGQGIINYGYTF
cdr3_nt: TGTGCCACCAGCAGAGATGCGGGACAGGGGATCATTAACTATGGCTACACCTTC

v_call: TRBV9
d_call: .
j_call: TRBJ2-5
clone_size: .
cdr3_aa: CARSVGGAGETQYF
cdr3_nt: TGTGCCCGCAGCGTTGGGGGGGCCGGGGAGACCCAGTACTTC

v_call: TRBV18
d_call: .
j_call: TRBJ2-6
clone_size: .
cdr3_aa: CASSPPGARANVLTF
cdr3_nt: TGTGCCAGCTCACCACCAGGGGCTAGGGCCAACGTCCTGACTTTC

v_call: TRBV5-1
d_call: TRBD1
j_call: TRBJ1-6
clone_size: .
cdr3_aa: CASSEGQPFNSPLHF
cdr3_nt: TGCGCCAGCAGCGAGGGACAGCCCTTTAATTCACCCCTCCACTTT

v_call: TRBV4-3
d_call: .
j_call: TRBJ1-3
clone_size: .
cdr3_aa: CASSQDWGQGNTIYF
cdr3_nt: TGCGCCAGCAGCCAAGATTGGGGGCAGGGAAACACCATATATTTT

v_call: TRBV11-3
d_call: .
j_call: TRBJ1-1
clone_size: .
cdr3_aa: CASSLGRFEAFF
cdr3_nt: TGTGCCAGCAGCTTAGGACGGTTTGAAGCTTTCTTT

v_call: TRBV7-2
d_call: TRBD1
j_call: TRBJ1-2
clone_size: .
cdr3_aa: CASSSGGYYGYTF
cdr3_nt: TGTGCCAGCAGCTCAGGGGGATACTATGGCTACACCTTC

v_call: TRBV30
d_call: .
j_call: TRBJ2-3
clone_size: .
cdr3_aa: CAWRGPGTDTQYF
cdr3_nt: TGTGCCTGGAGAGGACCCGGGACAGATACGCAGTATTTT

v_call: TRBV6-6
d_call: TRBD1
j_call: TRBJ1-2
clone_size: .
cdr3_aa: CASSPPPFGQGRIYGYTF
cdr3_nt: TGTGCCAGCAGTCCCCCTCCATTTGGACAGGGGAGGATCTATGGCTACACCTTC

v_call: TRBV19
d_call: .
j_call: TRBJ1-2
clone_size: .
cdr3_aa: CASREGGRMDGYTF
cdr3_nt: TGTGCCTCGAGGGAGGGGGGGCGAATGGATGGCTACACCTTC

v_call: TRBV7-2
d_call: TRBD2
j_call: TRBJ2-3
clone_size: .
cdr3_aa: CASSLRLAGGTDTQYF
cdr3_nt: TGTGCCAGCAGCCTCCGACTAGCGGGGGGCACAGATACGCAGTATTTT

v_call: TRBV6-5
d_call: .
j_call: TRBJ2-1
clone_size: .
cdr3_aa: CAACIQVSYNEQFF
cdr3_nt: TGTGCCGCATGTATCCAGGTTTCCTACAATGAGCAGTTCTTC

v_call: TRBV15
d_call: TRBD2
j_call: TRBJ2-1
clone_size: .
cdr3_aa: CATSRDRGDQFF
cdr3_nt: TGTGCCACCAGCAGAGATCGGGGGGACCAGTTCTTC

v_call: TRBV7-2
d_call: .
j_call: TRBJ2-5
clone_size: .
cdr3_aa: CASTFSTYILETQYF
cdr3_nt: .

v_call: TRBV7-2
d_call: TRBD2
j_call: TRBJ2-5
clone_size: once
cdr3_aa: CASSLGVSGVETQYF
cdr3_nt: TGTGCCAGCAGCTTAGGGGTTAGCGGGGTAGAGACCCAGTACTTC

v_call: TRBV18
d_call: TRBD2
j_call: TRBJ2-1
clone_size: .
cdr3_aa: CASSPGTSGGGYNEQFF
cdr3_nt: TGTGCCAGCTCACCCGGGACTAGCGGGGGGGGTTACAATGAGCAGTTCTTC

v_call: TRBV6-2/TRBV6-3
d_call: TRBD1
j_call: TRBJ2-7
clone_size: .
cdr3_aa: CASSYSGGVYEQYF
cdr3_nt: TGTGCCAGCAGTTACTCAGGGGGCGTCTACGAGCAGTACTTC